The clone carrying this TCR beta chain showed up just a few times. Its antigen is unidentified. The sample is drawn from a study of cytomegalovirus exposure and HLA in healthy donors. Study-level points and caveats: For most TCR beta V segments, an earlier analysis put the productive rate at about 90% or about 30% of the time. Sequencing likely generated an artifact that appeared as a cluster of highly shared sequence variants.

The PCR ran on 60 Vbeta and 13 Jbeta primers. This table comes from immunoSEQ multiplex PCR, and its TCRdb copy is limited to in-frame clones, with some not included. The table has 74,000 or so clones, around four fifths seen once; the top ten hold around 3.1%. CDR3 length: 14 amino acids. V lost 7 bases and J lost 4, with 13 bases in between. CDR1 and CDR2 (germline): LNHDA, SQIVND (reference sequence). The rearrangement links TRBV19 to TRBJ2-2; a weak D match, TRBD2 (6 bases). Source material: PBMCs. The receptor's source is a man aged 45 to 65 in good health and CMV-seropositive. This chain's CDR3 is CASNGLASTGELFF. DNA of the CDR3: TGTGCCAGTAATGGGCTAGCGTCCACCGGGGAGCTGTTTTTT. Filled out from reference TRBV19 and TRBJ2-2, the complete variable domain reads DGGITQSPKYLFRKEGQNVTLSCEQNLNHDAMYWYRQDPGQGLRLIYYSQIVNDFQKGDIAEGYSVSREKKESFPLTVTSAQKNPTAFYLCASNGLASTGELFFGEGSRLTVL.